This T cell receptor beta chain originates from a study of T cells after yellow fever vaccination (dated by TCRdb to the late 2010s). Broadly, across the study: The SMART-Seq v4 Ultra Low Input RNA kit was used to prepare libraries from fractions with low cell numbers. Blood samples were taken at several timepoints before and after primary and secondary immunization, and bulk PBMC replicates and cell subsets were isolated. Bulk TCR alpha and beta repertoires were sequenced longitudinally to track T-cell clones before and after primary and booster YFV17D yellow fever vaccination. Two healthy male donors, one aged 18 to 29 and one aged 30 to 40 years, made up the cohort. The study at large found these results: FACS-sorted repertoires could contain abundant contaminating clonotypes from the bulk population, so computational filtering was required. Because the study included only a couple of donors, the extent to which the findings can be generalized is limited. The secondary T-cell response was found to be weaker but faster than the primary response, with a peak reached on day 5 rather than on day 15. A small share of clonotypes was detected in both CD4 and CD8 compartments, with the overlap likely arising from convergent recombination. After the booster, most clones that had expanded after primary vaccination were detected again (approximately 97% of CD4 and over 75% of CD8), suggesting broad maintenance of memory.

Sequenced on an Illumina NovaSeq 6000. TCR cDNA was made using 5'RACE template switching, a step that added a universal primer site and unique molecular identifiers. Priming of cDNA synthesis was performed from both the TCR alpha and TCR beta constant segments. Library amplification used two PCR steps, and the second PCR step added sample barcodes and sequencing adapters. Libraries were sequenced on Illumina HiSeq 2500 (2x100 bp) or NovaSeq (2x150 bp). Concerning the study's data processing: MIGEC was used to demultiplex reads and collapse the reads into UMI consensus sequences, and MiXCR was used for V(D)J alignment. Using edgeR on replicate PBMC samples, clonotypes were called vaccine-responding if FDR was below 0.01 and the log2 fold change was above 5 up to day 15. Each bulk clonotype received a CD4 or CD8 identity based on whether the sequenced CD4 or CD8 repertoire contained that clonotype at higher abundance. The public sequencing data were trimmed at Q25 with fastp and processed into clonotypes with MiXCR by TCRdb, which kept only in-frame beta chains. Each record represents a unique CDR3 protein, reported with the most common genes and DNA among its rows. The authors' filters were not applied to this entry. The sample table shows 250,000 to 400,000 distinct CDR3 sequences, and roughly 4% are seen once. Of the sample, 20% to 25% is held by the ten largest clones.

Trimmed from V: 8 bases; trimmed from J: 8 bases; junction bases lacking a gene match: 9. Its CDR3 holds 13 amino acids, cysteine through phenylalanine. The CDR3 DNA has 39 bases and is translated from base 1. Taken from the germline V gene, the CDR1 and CDR2 loops are MGHDK and SYGVNS. Concerning this clonotype: Its cognate antigen has yet to be identified. Qualities for individual bases were not recorded, and no much larger clone is one base off.

Taken with the paper, the label for treatment or condition translates to: live attenuated yellow fever vaccine strain. At every blood-draw timepoint, two biological replicates of bulk PBMCs were collected. PBMCs were isolated from peripheral blood using a standard Ficoll-Paque protocol. RNA was extracted with TriZol from bulk PBMCs, CD4 and CD8 fractions, and dextramer-positive and dextramer-negative fractions. Sequencing was performed on PBMCs, taken 5 days after the yellow fever booster vaccination. This sequence originates from a man between 18 and 35 years old who received the YFV17D yellow fever vaccine. The rearranged chain carries TRBV25-1 and TRBJ1-2, and TRBD1 aligns with 9 junction nucleotides. In nucleotides, the sequence is TGTGCCAGCTCCATTCGACAGGGGGGCGGCTACACCTTC. It is translated as CASSIRQGGGYTF.